These 29 T cell receptor beta chains came from one sample sequenced in a study of Graves' ophthalmopathy and Graves' hyperthyroidism. Amplifying from RNA transcripts, the study obtained TCR beta CDR3 regions. First-round RT-PCR used HTBI primers; second-round multiplex PCR followed. From the multiplex PCR reads, TCRdb called clonotypes with MiXCR, one entry per CDR3 protein. The sample shows about 400,000 distinct CDR3 sequences, about 18% of them seen only once. Input material: peripheral blood. The receptors were sampled from a woman aged 18-30 years with Graves' ophthalmopathy.

This clonotype was counted at least ten times. The chain links TRBV28 to TRBJ1-2; 10 bases are shared with TRBD1. The germline gives CDR1 MDHEN, CDR2 SYDVKM. This CDR3 has 14 amino acids. The V segment lost 5 bases and the J segment 7 bases; nucleotides outside the gene matches: 7. CDR3 region: CASSPGQGKFGYTF. As DNA, the CDR3 is TGTGCCAGCAGTCCGGGACAGGGGAAATTTGGCTACACCTTC.

This clonotype has at least ten counts. The chain combines TRBV5-4 with TRBJ2-5; D is uncertain. CDR1 is SGHNT, CDR2 YYREEE, per germline (reference sequence). The CDR3 contains 12 residues. V was trimmed by 4 bases and J by 5 bases, leaving 9 bases between them. The CDR3, as DNA: TGTGCCAGCAGCCACATTCGGGAGACCCAGTACTTC. Translated: CASSHIRETQYF.

This clonotype was detected many times. The CDR3 sequence is CAISEPMQGGNYEQYF. The CDR3, as DNA: TGTGCCATCAGTGAGCCGATGCAGGGGGGAAACTACGAGCAGTACTTC. V is TRBV10-3 and J is TRBJ2-7, with TRBD1 as a possible D gene (7 bases). Germline V gives CDR1 ENHRY, CDR2 SYGVKD. Trimming removed 2 bases from V and 3 bases from J, with 17 bases in between. This CDR3 region has 16 residues.

This clonotype was counted ten times or more. This chain uses TRBV7-9 with TRBJ1-1; tentative D call: TRBD1 (6 bases). The CDR3 covers 18 residues. The V end was cut by 0 bases, the J end by 3 bases, with 20 bases between. Per the germline V gene, CDR1 is SEHNR and CDR2 is FQNEAQ (reference sequence). The CDR3 bases are TGTGCCAGCAGCTTAGCTGTCGGACAGAGGGATAGGTACACTGAAGCTTTCTTT. It specifies CASSLAVGQRDRYTEAFF.

This clonotype was recorded many times. The J gene is TRBJ2-5, the V gene TRBV28; D perhaps matches TRBD2 (6 bases). The germline V and J ends were trimmed by 7 bases and 7 bases, with 16 bases remaining between them. Germline V CDR1 and CDR2: MDHEN, SYDVKM. This CDR3 has 13 amino acids. The DNA of the CDR3 is TGTGCCAGCACCCCGACTAGGGGAAGGACCCAGTACTTC. Protein product: CASTPTRGRTQYF.

In its sample, this clonotype was seen many times. The J gene is TRBJ1-1, the V gene TRBV10-3; TRBD1 agrees at 7 bases. V was clipped by 6 bases and J by 6 bases; unmatched bases: 1. The CDR3 is made up of 11 amino acids. CDR1 is ENHRY and CDR2 is SYGVKD in the germline V gene. In nucleotides, the CDR3 is TGTGCCATCAGCGACAGGGCTGAAGCTTTCTTT. Its translation: CAISDRAEAFF.

This clonotype was seen repeatedly, ten times or more. The chain recombines TRBV6-2 or TRBV6-3 with TRBJ2-7; D ambiguous. V dropped 7 bases and J dropped 6 bases, with 19 bases sitting between them. CDR3 size: 14 residues. The V gene's germline CDR1 is MNHEY and CDR2 SVGEGT. The DNA for the CDR3 is TGTGCCAGCAATTCCGCTGGGCGCCGGACCGAGCAGTACTTC. Its protein is CASNSAGRRTEQYF.

This clonotype showed up many times. This chain uses TRBV20-1 with TRBJ1-6; 7 bases are shared with TRBD1. The CDR3 runs 17 residues. Germline values: CDR1 DFQATT, CDR2 SNEGSKA (reference sequence). Trimming removed 6 bases from V and 0 bases from J; junction bases left unmatched: 11. The CDR3 bases are TGCAGTGCCCTAAGCGCGGGACAGAGCTCCTATAATTCACCCCTCCACTTT. This translates into CSALSAGQSSYNSPLHF.

This clonotype was seen repeatedly, ten times or more. The chain is built from TRBV6-1 and TRBJ1-1; TRBD1 might be the D (5 bases). V was cut by 0 bases and J by 0 bases, with 8 bases left in between. Germline CDR1 and CDR2: MNHNS and SASEGT. This CDR3 is built from 15 residues. The CDR3 spells CASSEARGVNTEAFF. CDR3 DNA sequence: TGTGCCAGCAGTGAAGCGCGGGGGGTGAACACTGAAGCTTTCTTT.

This clonotype was seen ten or more times. This sequence may be a read error, since a much larger clone differs from it by one base. The chain carries TRBV6-5 and TRBJ1-1; D is ambiguous. CDR3 length equals 13 residues. Germline CDR1 reads MNHEY; CDR2 reads SVGAGI. In DNA, the CDR3 is TGTGCCGGCAGTTACCCATGGGACACTGAAGCTTTCTTT. Protein sequence: CAGSYPWDTEAFF.

This clonotype was picked up many times. The chain couples TRBV12-3 or TRBV12-4 to TRBJ2-7, with D unresolved. The CDR3 has 13 amino acids. Trimming stripped 3 bases from V and 5 bases from J, with 11 bases between. The CDR3 DNA reads as TGTGCCAGCAGTTTGTCAGGCTGGGACGAGCAGTACTTC. Amino acid sequence: CASSLSGWDEQYF.

In this sample, this clonotype turned up many times. J is TRBJ2-7 and V is TRBV29-1, with 10 bases aligning to TRBD2. J was trimmed by 3 bases and V by 4 bases; bases with no gene match: 6. The CDR3 consists of 14 residues. Germline V lookup: CDR1 SQVTM, CDR2 ANQGSEA. The CDR3 loop reads CSVAPWTSGYEQYF. The CDR3 nucleotides are TGCAGCGTTGCCCCCTGGACTAGCGGCTACGAGCAGTACTTC.

On this clonotype itself: The conserved closing phenylalanine or tryptophan is absent in this CDR3, likely reflecting a read error. V and J are TRBV24-1 and TRBJ2-5, with D unclear. Germline lookup yields CDR1 KGHDR and CDR2 SFDVKD. The CDR3 has 13 residues. Trimming left V 4 bases short and J 2 bases short, with 7 bases between. The DNA of the CDR3 is TGTGCCACCAGTGAAGCCGTACAAGAGACCCAGTACTCC. Residues: CATSEAVQETQYS.

The sample holds many counts of this clonotype. Germline is not matched at one junction end, which may reflect a read error. This chain uses TRBV10-3 with TRBJ2-2; no clear D. This CDR3 is built from 15 residues. From germline, CDR1 is ENHRY and CDR2 SYGVKD. This CDR3 reads CAISESPSNTGELFF. In nucleotides, the CDR3 is TGTGCCATCAGTGAAAGCCCTTCGAATACCGGGGAGCTGTTTTTT.

The chain uses TRBV20-1 and TRBJ2-5, with D maybe TRBD1 (7 bases). The CDR3 is 11 amino acids. CDR1 DFQATT and CDR2 SNEGSKA come from the germline V gene (reference sequence). Trimming cost V 8 bases and J 7 bases, with 14 bases left between them. DNA for the CDR3: TGCAGTCTCAGGGGGGAAGGGACCCAGTACTTC. Encoded protein: CSLRGEGTQYF.

The chain carries TRBV11-2 and TRBJ2-5; weak D call: TRBD1 (6 bases). This CDR3 region has 14 residues. CDR1 is SGHAT, CDR2 FQNNGV, per germline. Trimming took off 5 bases at V and 5 bases at J, with 15 bases between the two ends. The CDR3 reads CASSPGQFVETQYF. Here the CDR3 DNA reads TGTGCCAGCAGCCCCGGACAGTTCGTGGAGACCCAGTACTTC.

This clonotype showed up many times. V is TRBV7-2 and J is TRBJ1-5; TRBD1 might be the D (6 bases). Germline loops: CDR1 SGHTA, CDR2 FQGNSA. The CDR3 extends over 14 amino acids. Trimming removed 3 bases at V and 8 bases at J, with 14 bases between. The CDR3 here is CASSFQGGAEPQHF. The CDR3 nucleotides are TGTGCCAGCAGCTTTCAAGGGGGGGCAGAGCCCCAGCATTTT.

In this sample, this clonotype turned up many times. The rearrangement uses TRBV19 and TRBJ2-5, with a possible D match to TRBD1 (6 bases). In germline, CDR1 is LNHDA, CDR2 SQIVND (reference sequence). Trimming took 5 bases from V and 4 from J, leaving 17 bases between them. The length of the CDR3 is 15 residues. As DNA, the CDR3 is TGTGCCAGTAGTCAACCCCAGGGGATAACAGAGACCCAGTACTTC. Protein sequence: CASSQPQGITETQYF.

As to this clonotype: This clone may be a read error of a much larger clone one base away. The conserved phenylalanine or tryptophan normally closing the CDR3 is absent here, so this likely arose from a read error. CDR3 coding DNA: TGTGCCTGGAGTTCTAACTATGGCTACACCCTC. The encoded protein is CAWSSNYGYTL. This sequence joins TRBV30 and TRBJ1-2, with no clear D. V gave up 2 bases and J gave up 0 bases, with 1 base separating them. Germline V gene lookup returns CDR1 GTSNPN and CDR2 SVGIG (reference sequence). The length of the CDR3 is 11 residues.

This clonotype was counted between two and nine times. The chain is built from TRBV7-8 and TRBJ2-5; TRBD1 aligns across 7 bases. The CDR3 runs to 15 residues. CDR1 is SGHVS, CDR2 FQNEAQ, per germline. The trim removed 6 bases at V and 5 bases at J, leaving 12 bases unmatched. CDR3 sequence (DNA): TGTGCCAGCAGTTCCTCGAGGGACAGACGGGAGACCCAGTACTTC. It specifies CASSSSRDRRETQYF.

This clonotype was observed at least ten times. A much larger clone lies one base from this, so it may be a read error. Since the CDR3 does not end with the conserved phenylalanine or tryptophan, this likely comes from a read error. The rearrangement links TRBV10-3 to TRBJ1-3; no reliable D call. This CDR3 has 15 residues. Germline V CDR1 and CDR2: ENHRY, SYGVKD. The CDR3 sequence: CASSESPLSGNTIYL. CDR3 DNA: TGTGCCAGCAGTGAGTCCCCACTCTCTGGAAACACCATATATCTT.

This clonotype has at least ten counts. The genes are TRBV5-1 and TRBJ1-1, with 8 bases matching TRBD1. In germline, CDR1 is SGHRS, CDR2 YFSETQ. V shed 0 bases, J shed 0 bases, and the junction held 7 bases outside the gene matches. CDR3 length: 17 amino acids. For the CDR3, the DNA is TGCGCCAGCAGCTTGGCCTGGGACAGGCGGATGAACACTGAAGCTTTCTTT. As protein: CASSLAWDRRMNTEAFF.

This clonotype was observed at least ten times. The chain joins TRBV29-1 to TRBJ1-6, with 8 nucleotides matching TRBD1. The CDR3 is made up of 13 amino acids. CDR1 SQVTM and CDR2 ANQGSEA come from the germline V gene. The CDR3 reads CAGGASYNSPLHF. As DNA, the CDR3 is TGCGCAGGGGGCGCCTCCTATAATTCACCCCTCCACTTT. Looking up the rest from reference TRBV29-1 and TRBJ1-6 gives the full variable domain: SAVISQKPSRDICQRGTSLTIQCQVDSQVTMMFWYRQQPGQSLTLIATANQGSEATYESGFVIDKFPISRPNLTFSTLTVSNMSPEDSSIYLCAGGASYNSPLHFGNGTRLTVT.

The table lists this clonotype with many counts. CDR3 bases: TGTGCCAGCAGCGTACAGCCTTATAGCAATCAGCCCCAGCATTTT. Protein product: CASSVQPYSNQPQHF. The chain is built from TRBV6-5 and TRBJ1-5; no reliable D call. This CDR3 is 15 amino acids long. Per germline, CDR1 MNHEY and CDR2 SVGAGI. The V and J ends lost 6 bases and 0 bases respectively, with 12 bases between them.

The chain employs TRBV15 and TRBJ1-5; D remains ambiguous. The germline V and J ends were trimmed by 4 bases and 1 base, with 11 bases remaining between them. Germline lookup yields CDR1 LNHNV and CDR2 YYDKDF (reference sequence). The length of the CDR3 is 15 residues. This CDR3 is CATSINYGSNQPQHF. Written as DNA, the CDR3 is TGTGCCACCAGCATAAATTATGGGAGCAATCAGCCCCAGCATTTT.

The sample holds many counts of this clonotype. The genes are TRBV29-1 and TRBJ1-1; 8 bases match TRBD1. The CDR3 runs to 14 residues. J gave up 6 bases and V 2 bases, and 8 bases lay outside the gene matches. The germline CDR1 and CDR2 sequences are SQVTM and ANQGSEA. This chain's CDR3 is CSVERQGQDAEAFF. CDR3 nucleotides: TGCAGCGTTGAAAGACAGGGGCAGGATGCTGAAGCTTTCTTT.

This clonotype was counted at least ten times. This rearrangement joins TRBV6-2 or TRBV6-3 to TRBJ1-3, with 8 bases lining up with TRBD1. This CDR3 region has 19 residues. J gave up 3 bases and V 0 bases, and 13 bases lay outside the gene matches. Germline CDR1 MNHEY, CDR2 SVGEGT. CDR3 sequence reads: CASSYSNLNNRGFGNTIYF. CDR3 in DNA: TGTGCCAGCAGTTACTCGAATCTTAACAACAGGGGGTTTGGAAACACCATATATTTT.

This clonotype was seen repeatedly, ten times or more. V gene TRBV7-9 combines with J gene TRBJ2-2; D is ambiguous. Germline V gives CDR1 SEHNR, CDR2 FQNEAQ (reference sequence). CDR3 length: 14 residues. V was cut by 5 bases and J by 6 bases, with 13 bases left in between. CDR3: CASSPRDAAGELFF. The DNA for the CDR3 is TGTGCCAGCAGCCCTAGAGACGCCGCCGGGGAGCTGTTTTTT.

This clonotype was seen repeatedly, ten times or more. The CDR3 DNA reads as TGTGCCAGCAGCTTAATTATCCTAGCGGGAGACACCGGGGAGCTGTTTTTT. It translates to CASSLIILAGDTGELFF. The chain combines TRBV11-1 with TRBJ2-2, with 10 nucleotides matching TRBD2. Germline assignment: CDR1 SGHAT and CDR2 FQDESV (reference sequence). V gave up 2 bases and J gave up 3 bases; unmatched junction bases: 6. CDR3 length: 17 residues.